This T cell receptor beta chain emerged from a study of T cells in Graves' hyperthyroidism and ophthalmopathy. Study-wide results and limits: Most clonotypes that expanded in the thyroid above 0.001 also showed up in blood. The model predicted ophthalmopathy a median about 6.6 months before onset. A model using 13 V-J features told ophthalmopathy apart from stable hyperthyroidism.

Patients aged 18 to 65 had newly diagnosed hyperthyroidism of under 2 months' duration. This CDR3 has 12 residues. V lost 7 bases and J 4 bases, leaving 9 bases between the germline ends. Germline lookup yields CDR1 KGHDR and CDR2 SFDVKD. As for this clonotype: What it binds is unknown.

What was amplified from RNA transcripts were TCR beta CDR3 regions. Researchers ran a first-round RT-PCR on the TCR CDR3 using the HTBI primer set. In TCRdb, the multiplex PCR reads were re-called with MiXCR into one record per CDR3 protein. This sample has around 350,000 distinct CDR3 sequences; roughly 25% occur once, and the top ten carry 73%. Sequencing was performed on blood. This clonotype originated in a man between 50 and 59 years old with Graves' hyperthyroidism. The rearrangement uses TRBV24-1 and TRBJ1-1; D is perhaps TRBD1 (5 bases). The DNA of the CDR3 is TGTGCCACCAGCCAGGGTGGCACTGAAGCTTTCTTT. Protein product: CATSQGGTEAFF.